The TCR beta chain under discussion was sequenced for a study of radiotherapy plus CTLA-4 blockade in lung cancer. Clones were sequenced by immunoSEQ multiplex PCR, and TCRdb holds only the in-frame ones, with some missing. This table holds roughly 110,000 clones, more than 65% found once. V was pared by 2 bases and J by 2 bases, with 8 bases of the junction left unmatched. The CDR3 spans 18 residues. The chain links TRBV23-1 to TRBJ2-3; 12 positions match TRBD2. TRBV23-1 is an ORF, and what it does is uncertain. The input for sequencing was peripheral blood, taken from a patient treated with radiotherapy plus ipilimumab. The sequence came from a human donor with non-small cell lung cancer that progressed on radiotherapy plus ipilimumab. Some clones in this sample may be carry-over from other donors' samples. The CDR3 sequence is CASSQAPGLAGDTDTQYF. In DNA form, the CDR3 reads TGCGCCAGCAGTCAAGCCCCGGGACTAGCGGGCGACACAGATACGCAGTATTTT.